One sample yielded the 31 T cell receptor beta chains listed below, sequenced in a study of blood T cells in healthy people across ages. Combining a sample-barcoded 5' primer with a J-beta primer mix, a second PCR ran for roughly 6 to 11 cycles. TCRdb ran MiXCR on the 5' RACE reads and lists one entry per CDR3 protein. The data show about 780,000 distinct CDR3 sequences, with 60% to 80% seen just once and roughly 26% held by the top ten. The sequencing sample was made of blood. These receptor sequences come from a man younger than 45 in good health.

A remark on this clonotype: At one end the junction does not follow the germline gene, possibly because of a read error. The V call is TRBV14, the J call TRBJ2-1; TRBD1 is a possible D gene (5 bases). The CDR3 sequence is 15 residues long. The germline CDR1 and CDR2 sequences are SGHDN and FVKESK. The CDR3 bases are TGTGCCGGCAGCCAAGACAGCAGGCGGTTCGATGAGCAGTTCTTC. It specifies CAGSQDSRRFDEQFF.

This clonotype has a handful of counts. The rearrangement uses TRBV29-1 and TRBJ2-1; 10 bases line up with TRBD1. The germline V gene has CDR1 SQVTM and CDR2 ANQGSEA. The CDR3 totals 16 residues. V lost 2 bases and J lost 0; bases outside the gene matches: 4. The CDR3 DNA is TGCAGCGTTGAACGACAGGGGGCCCTCTCCTACAATGAGCAGTTCTTC. Translation gives CSVERQGALSYNEQFF.

V usage is TRBV20-1 and J usage is TRBJ2-7; a possible D gene is TRBD2 (6 bases). Trimming took 6 bases from V and 5 from J, leaving 23 bases between them. Germline V gene lookup returns CDR1 DFQATT and CDR2 SNEGSKA (reference sequence). This CDR3 is built from 15 residues. CDR3 DNA: TGCAGTGCCTTCGCAGCTGGGGGGTCAAGGAACGAGCAGTACTTC. This sequence encodes CSAFAAGGSRNEQYF.

The rearrangement links TRBV7-9 to TRBJ1-2; 9 bases line up with TRBD1. V lost 8 bases to trimming and J lost 5 bases; unmatched junction nucleotides: 3. CDR3 length: 12 amino acids. Per germline, CDR1 SEHNR and CDR2 FQNEAQ (reference sequence). CDR3 coding DNA: TGTGCCAGCGCCGGGACAGGGTATGGCTACACCTTC. It is translated as CASAGTGYGYTF. Full variable domain (remainder filled in from reference TRBV7-9 and TRBJ1-2): DTGVSQNPRHKITKRGQNVTFRCDPISEHNRLYWYRQTLGQGPEFLTYFQNEAQLEKSRLLSDRFSAERPKGSFSTLEIQRTEQGDSAMYLCASAGTGYGYTFGSGTRLTVV.

Only a few counts were recorded for this clonotype. V usage is TRBV29-1 and J usage is TRBJ2-1; D might be TRBD1 (6 bases). Germline CDR1 reads SQVTM; CDR2 reads ANQGSEA. The CDR3 covers 13 residues. With 6 bases removed from V and 9 bases from J, the gap between germline ends came to 18 bases. The CDR3 DNA reads TGCAGCGTCCCTACCGGGACCAGGGGTGAGCAGTTCTTC. Translating it yields CSVPTGTRGEQFF.

The sample holds a few counts of this clonotype. This rearrangement joins TRBV30 to TRBJ2-1; no firm D call. The V gene lost 2 bases and the J gene lost 8 bases, with 7 bases spanning the gap. The length of the CDR3 is 11 residues. CDR1 is GTSNPN, CDR2 SVGIG, per germline (reference sequence). CDR3 nucleotides: TGTGCCTGGAGTACCCTGGATGAGCAGTTCTTC. It codes for CAWSTLDEQFF.

A few counts support this clonotype. DNA of the CDR3: TGTGCCAGCAGTTACTCGGCGGGGGGCTACAATGAGCAGTTCTTC. Translated, it gives CASSYSAGGYNEQFF. The V and J genes are TRBV6-6 and TRBJ2-1, with 8 bases fitting TRBD2. The trim removed 0 bases at V and 3 bases at J, leaving 1 base unmatched. The V gene's germline CDR1 is MNHNY and CDR2 SVGAGI (reference sequence). This CDR3 is built from 15 residues.

The chain links TRBV5-6 to TRBJ1-2; D call uncertain. The V end lost 4 bases, the J end lost 0 bases, and 10 bases lay between the germline ends. From germline, CDR1 is SGHDT and CDR2 YYEEEE. CDR3 length: 14 residues. The CDR3 here is CASSKQGANYGYTF. The CDR3, as DNA: TGTGCCAGCAGCAAACAAGGAGCTAACTATGGCTACACCTTC. Full variable domain (outside the CDR3, taken from reference TRBV5-6 and TRBJ1-2): DAGVTQSPTHLIKTRGQQVTLRCSPKSGHDTVSWYQQALGQGPQFIFQYYEEEERQRGNFPDRFSGHQFPNYSSELNVNALLLGDSALYLCASSKQGANYGYTFGSGTRLTVV.

The chain has TRBV9 and TRBJ2-2; possible D gene TRBD2, 6 bases. Germline values: CDR1 SGDLS, CDR2 YYNGEE. The V end was cut by 4 bases, the J end by 6 bases, with 13 bases between. The CDR3 loop spans 14 amino acids. The CDR3 region is CASSPRPGAGELFF. In nucleotides, the CDR3 is TGTGCCAGCAGCCCCCGACCGGGGGCCGGGGAGCTGTTTTTT.

V is TRBV19 and J is TRBJ2-1; weak D call: TRBD1 (5 bases). In germline, CDR1 is LNHDA, CDR2 SQIVND (reference sequence). Trimming took off 2 bases at V and 6 bases at J, with 11 bases between the two ends. This CDR3 contains 14 residues. In DNA form, the CDR3 reads TGTGCCAGTAGTATACAAACTCAGGGCAATGAGCAGTTCTTC. This translates into CASSIQTQGNEQFF.

This clonotype has more than one count but fewer than ten. The chain combines TRBV10-3 with TRBJ1-2; D not certain. This CDR3 contains 13 residues. Trimming cost V 4 bases and J 3 bases, with 9 bases left between them. Germline V CDR1 and CDR2: ENHRY, SYGVKD. CDR3: CAISADGDYGYTF. CDR3 nucleotide sequence: TGTGCCATCAGTGCGGACGGTGACTATGGCTACACCTTC.

This clonotype was observed a single time. The V gene is TRBV7-6, the J gene TRBJ1-1, with a possible D match to TRBD1 (6 bases). V lost 1 base, J lost 3 bases, and 15 bases lay in between. CDR1 and CDR2 (germline): SGHVS, FNYEAQ. The CDR3 has 16 residues. The CDR3 DNA reads TGTGCCAGCAGCTTAGGACAGGACCTTACCTACACTGAAGCTTTCTTT. Translating gives CASSLGQDLTYTEAFF. Supplemented by reference TRBV7-6 and TRBJ1-1, the full variable domain reads GAGVSQSPRYKVTKRGQDVALRCDPISGHVSLYWYRQALGQGPEFLTYFNYEAQQDKSGLPNDRFSAERPEGSISTLTIQRTEQRDSAMYRCASSLGQDLTYTEAFFGQGTRLTVV.

This clonotype was counted only a few times. V usage is TRBV7-3 and J usage is TRBJ2-7, with 9 positions matching TRBD1. V lost 5 bases, J lost 2 bases, and 10 bases stayed unmatched. The CDR3 contains 16 residues. In germline, CDR1 is SGHTA, CDR2 FQGTGA. CDR3 region: CASSPTSGTGTYEQYF. The CDR3 DNA follows: TGTGCCAGCAGCCCCACCTCCGGGACAGGGACCTACGAGCAGTACTTC.

The gene calls are TRBV3-1 and TRBJ1-4; TRBD1 might be the D (5 bases). Germline assignment: CDR1 LGHDT and CDR2 YNNKEL (reference sequence). CDR3 length: 15 amino acids. V lost 4 bases to trimming and J lost 5 bases, with 14 bases between them. CDR3 residues: CASSPRRADNEKLFF. For the CDR3, the DNA is TGTGCCAGCAGCCCTCGCAGGGCCGACAATGAAAAACTGTTTTTT.

Written as DNA, the CDR3 is TGCGCCAGCAGCCAAGGTCTACCTGGCCAGAGCTCCTACGAGCAGTACTTC. Translating it yields CASSQGLPGQSSYEQYF. The chain is built from TRBV4-3 and TRBJ2-7, with D unclear. Trimming took 1 base from V and 0 from J, leaving 16 bases between them. The length of the CDR3 is 17 residues. CDR1 and CDR2 from the germline V gene are LGHNA and YSLEER.

On this clonotype: At one end the junction does not follow the germline gene, possibly because of a read error. V usage is TRBV10-3 and J usage is TRBJ2-7; 7 nucleotides match TRBD2. The CDR3 runs 15 residues. The germline CDR1 and CDR2 sequences are ENHRY and SYGVKD. The CDR3: CSISGVGGSSYEQYF. The CDR3 DNA reads as TGTTCCATCAGTGGCGTGGGGGGGAGCTCCTACGAGCAGTACTTC.

This chain links TRBV12-5 with TRBJ2-7, with D perhaps matching TRBD2 (6 bases). Germline V gene data show CDR1 as LGHNT and CDR2 as FRNRAP. Trimming cost V 7 bases and J 4 bases, with 14 bases left between them. The CDR3 covers 13 residues. CDR3 loop: CASARELGYEQYF. The CDR3 nucleotides read TGTGCTAGTGCCCGGGAGCTGGGATACGAGCAGTACTTC.

V is TRBV6-2 or TRBV6-3 and J is TRBJ1-1; D remains ambiguous. The CDR3 extends over 14 amino acids. V was pared by 0 bases and J by 0 bases, with 5 bases between. Per the germline V gene, CDR1 is MNHEY and CDR2 is SVGEGT. The CDR3 nucleotides read TGTGCCAGCAGTTACTCCCAAATGAACACTGAAGCTTTCTTT. Translating gives CASSYSQMNTEAFF.

The V call is TRBV6-5, the J call TRBJ2-3; no definite D call. This CDR3 spans 15 amino acids. Deletions cut 2 bases from V and 0 bases from J, with 9 bases between. Germline V gives CDR1 MNHEY, CDR2 SVGAGI. The CDR3: CASSYGPDSTDTQYF. CDR3 DNA: TGTGCCAGCAGTTACGGGCCCGACAGCACAGATACGCAGTATTTT.

This sequence joins TRBV15 and TRBJ2-5; 11 nucleotides line up with TRBD2. V lost 3 bases and J lost 11; bases outside the gene matches: 17. CDR1 is LNHNV and CDR2 is YYDKDF in the germline V gene (reference sequence). The CDR3 is 17 amino acids. This CDR3 reads CATSRRNSGGVMSEQYF. The CDR3 nucleotides are TGTGCCACCAGCAGGAGAAATAGCGGGGGGGTCATGTCTGAGCAGTACTTC.

Comments on this clonotype: A much larger clone lies one base from this, so it may be a read error. V usage is TRBV7-2 and J usage is TRBJ2-7, with D unresolved. Germline CDR1 is SGHTA and CDR2 is FQGNSA. This CDR3 contains 13 residues. V was cut by 1 base and J by 2 bases, with 6 bases left in between. In DNA form, the CDR3 reads TGTGCCAGCAGCTTAGACAGCCCCTACGAGCAGTACTTC. As protein: CASSLDSPYEQYF. The full variable domain, with the rest looked up from reference TRBV7-2 and TRBJ2-7, is GAGVSQSPSNKVTEKGKDVELRCDPISGHTALYWYRQSLGQGLEFLIYFQGNSAPDKSGLPSDRFSAERTGGSVSTLTIQRTQQEDSAVYLCASSLDSPYEQYFGPGTRLTVT.

The CDR3 loop is CASSREGTSGEPYEQYF. The DNA of the CDR3 is TGCGCCAGCAGCAGGGAAGGGACTAGCGGGGAACCCTACGAGCAGTACTTC. The V gene is TRBV5-1, the J gene TRBJ2-7; 13 nucleotides line up with TRBD2. V dropped 4 bases and J dropped 2; count of bases not matched to a gene: 9. Germline V CDR1 and CDR2: SGHRS, YFSETQ. CDR3 length equals 17 residues.

This clonotype was counted once. V usage is TRBV7-6 and J usage is TRBJ2-7, with 7 bases aligning to TRBD2. This CDR3 has 14 amino acids. Germline-derived CDR1 and CDR2 are SGHVS and FNYEAQ. With V trimmed by 3 bases and J by 6 bases, 8 bases remained unmatched. Written as DNA, the CDR3 is TGTGCCAGCAGCTTTAGCGGGTCAGGGATCGAGCAGTACTTC. Its translation is CASSFSGSGIEQYF.

This clonotype was seen only once. The chain is built from TRBV7-2 and TRBJ1-2; D is undetermined. V lost 6 bases to trimming and J lost 3 bases, with 8 bases between them. The CDR3 consists of 12 residues. The germline V gene encodes CDR1 SGHTA and CDR2 FQGNSA. CDR3 in amino acids: CASSSDYYGYTF. The CDR3 DNA reads as TGTGCCAGCAGTTCAGATTACTATGGCTACACCTTC. The full variable domain, rest sourced from reference TRBV7-2 and TRBJ1-2, is GAGVSQSPSNKVTEKGKDVELRCDPISGHTALYWYRQSLGQGLEFLIYFQGNSAPDKSGLPSDRFSAERTGGSVSTLTIQRTQQEDSAVYLCASSSDYYGYTFGSGTRLTVV.

This clonotype was seen more than once but under ten times. The chain uses TRBV28 and TRBJ2-1, with D tentatively TRBD1 (6 bases). Trimming shortened V by 7 bases and J by 0 bases, and 10 bases separated the two germline ends. Per germline, CDR1 MDHEN and CDR2 SYDVKM. The CDR3 totals 14 residues. In nucleotides, the CDR3 is TGTGCCAGCACCGACAGGTTCTCCTACAATGAGCAGTTCTTC. The encoded protein is CASTDRFSYNEQFF.

The CDR3 protein is CASSTRTYGYTF. CDR3 bases: TGTGCCAGCAGTACGCGTACCTATGGCTACACCTTC. The chain carries TRBV6-2 or TRBV6-3 and TRBJ1-2, with D hard to call. Looked up from germline, CDR1 is MNHEY and CDR2 is SVGEGT. CDR3 size: 12 residues. V lost 5 bases, J lost 4 bases, and 8 bases lay in between.

V and J are TRBV10-3 and TRBJ2-1; 10 bases align to TRBD2. J was trimmed by 6 bases and V by 7 bases; bases with no gene match: 9. CDR1 is ENHRY and CDR2 is SYGVKD in the germline V gene. CDR3 length equals 15 residues. CDR3 in DNA: TGTGCCATCATTCCGAGCGGGGGGGGACCCAATGAGCAGTTCTTC. It encodes CAIIPSGGGPNEQFF.

The table lists this clonotype with a few counts. The V call is TRBV10-3, the J call TRBJ2-1; 12 positions agree with TRBD2. The germline V gene has CDR1 ENHRY and CDR2 SYGVKD. This CDR3 has 17 amino acids. The V gene end was trimmed by 0 bases and the J gene end by 5 bases; junction bases not matched to a gene: 5. CDR3 sequence reads: CAISESVTSGGNNEQFF. CDR3 bases: TGTGCCATCAGTGAGTCAGTGACTAGCGGGGGAAACAATGAGCAGTTCTTC.

V gene TRBV15 combines with J gene TRBJ1-5, with a weak D call TRBD1 (5 bases). Trimming took 5 bases from V and 7 from J, leaving 15 bases between them. Germline V gene lookup returns CDR1 LNHNV and CDR2 YYDKDF (reference sequence). CDR3 length: 14 residues. CDR3 nucleotide sequence: TGTGCCACCAGCCACCGGGGCCGGGACCAGCCCCAGCATTTT. As protein: CATSHRGRDQPQHF. Full variable domain (missing parts from reference TRBV15 and TRBJ1-5): DAMVIQNPRYQVTQFGKPVTLSCSQTLNHNVMYWYQQKSSQAPKLLFHYYDKDFNNEADTPDNFQSRRPNTSFCFLDIRSPGLGDTAMYLCATSHRGRDQPQHFGDGTRLSIL.

The chain is built from TRBV18 and TRBJ2-1, with 7 positions matching TRBD1. J was trimmed by 5 bases and V by 5 bases; bases with no gene match: 3. Germline V lookup: CDR1 KGHSH, CDR2 LQKENI. The CDR3 covers 13 residues. As DNA, the CDR3 is TGTGCCAGCTCAAAAGGACAGGACAATGAGCAGTTCTTC. It encodes CASSKGQDNEQFF. Supplemented by reference TRBV18 and TRBJ2-1, the full variable domain reads NAGVMQNPRHLVRRRGQEARLRCSPMKGHSHVYWYRQLPEEGLKFMVYLQKENIIDESGMPKERFSAEFPKEGPSILRIQQVVRGDSAAYFCASSKGQDNEQFFGPGTRLTVL.

In its sample, this clonotype was seen a few times. V is TRBV5-1 and J is TRBJ2-4; 7 bases agree with TRBD1. Germline CDR1 reads SGHRS; CDR2 reads YFSETQ. Trimming removed 3 bases from V and 5 bases from J; junction bases left unmatched: 5. The CDR3 sequence is 14 residues long. CDR3 protein: CASSWTGGENIQYF. The CDR3 DNA reads as TGCGCCAGCAGCTGGACAGGTGGCGAAAACATTCAGTACTTC.